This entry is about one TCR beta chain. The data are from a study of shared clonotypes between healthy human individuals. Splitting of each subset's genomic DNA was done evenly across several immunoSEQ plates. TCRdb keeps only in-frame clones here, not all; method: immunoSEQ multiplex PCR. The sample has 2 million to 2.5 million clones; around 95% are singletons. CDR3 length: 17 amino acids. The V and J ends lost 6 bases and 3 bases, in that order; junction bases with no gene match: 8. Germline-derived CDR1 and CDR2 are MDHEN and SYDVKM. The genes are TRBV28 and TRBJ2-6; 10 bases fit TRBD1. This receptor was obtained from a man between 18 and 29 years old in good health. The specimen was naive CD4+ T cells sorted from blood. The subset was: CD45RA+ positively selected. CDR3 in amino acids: CASSLGQGPGGANVLTF. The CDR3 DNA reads TGTGCCAGCAGCCTGGGACAGGGGCCTGGTGGGGCCAACGTCCTGACTTTC.